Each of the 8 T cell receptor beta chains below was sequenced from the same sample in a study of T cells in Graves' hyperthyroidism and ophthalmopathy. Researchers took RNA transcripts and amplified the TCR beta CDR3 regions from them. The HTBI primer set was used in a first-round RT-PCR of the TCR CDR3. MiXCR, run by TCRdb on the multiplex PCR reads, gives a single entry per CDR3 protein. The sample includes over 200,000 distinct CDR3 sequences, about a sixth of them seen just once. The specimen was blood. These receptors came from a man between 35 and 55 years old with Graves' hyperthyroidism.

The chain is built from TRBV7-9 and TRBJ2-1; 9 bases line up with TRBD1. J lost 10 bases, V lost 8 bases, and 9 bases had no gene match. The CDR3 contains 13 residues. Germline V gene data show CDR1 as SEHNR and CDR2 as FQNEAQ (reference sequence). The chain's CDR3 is CASYPGQGGEQFF. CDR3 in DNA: TGTGCCAGCTACCCGGGACAGGGAGGAGAGCAGTTCTTC.

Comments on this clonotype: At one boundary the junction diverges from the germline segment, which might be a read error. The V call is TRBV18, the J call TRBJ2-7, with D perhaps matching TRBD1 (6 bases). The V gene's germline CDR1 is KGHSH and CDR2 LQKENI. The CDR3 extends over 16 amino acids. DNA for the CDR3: TGTGCCAGCTCCCCACTTGCGAGACAGGACTCCTACGAGCAGTACTTC. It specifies CASSPLARQDSYEQYF.

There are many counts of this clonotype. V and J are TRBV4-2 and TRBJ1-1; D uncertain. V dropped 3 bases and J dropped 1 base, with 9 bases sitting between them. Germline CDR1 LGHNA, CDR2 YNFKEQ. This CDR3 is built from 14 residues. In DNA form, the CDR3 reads TGTGCCAGCAGCCAGCAAACAGAGAACACTGAAGCTTTCTTT. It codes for CASSQQTENTEAFF.

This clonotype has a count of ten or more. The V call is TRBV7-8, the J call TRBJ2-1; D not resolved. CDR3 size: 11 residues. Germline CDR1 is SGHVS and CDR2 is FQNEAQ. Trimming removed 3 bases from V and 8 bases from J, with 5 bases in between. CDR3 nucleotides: TGTGCCAGCAGCTTTGTGCATGAGCAGTTCTTC. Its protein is CASSFVHEQFF.

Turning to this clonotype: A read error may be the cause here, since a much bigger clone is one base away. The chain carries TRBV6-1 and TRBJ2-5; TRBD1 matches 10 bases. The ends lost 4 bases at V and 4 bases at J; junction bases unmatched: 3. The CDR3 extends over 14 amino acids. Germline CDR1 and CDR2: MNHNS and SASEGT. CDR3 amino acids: CASSGDRGRETQYF. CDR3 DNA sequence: TGTGCCAGCAGTGGGGACAGGGGAAGAGAGACCCAGTACTTC.

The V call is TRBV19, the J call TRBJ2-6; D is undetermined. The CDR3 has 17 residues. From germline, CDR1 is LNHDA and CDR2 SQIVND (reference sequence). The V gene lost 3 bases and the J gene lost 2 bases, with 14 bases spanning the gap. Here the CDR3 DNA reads TGTGCCAGTAGTATCACCGGGTACCGCACTGGGGCCAACGTCCTGACTTTC. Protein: CASSITGYRTGANVLTF.

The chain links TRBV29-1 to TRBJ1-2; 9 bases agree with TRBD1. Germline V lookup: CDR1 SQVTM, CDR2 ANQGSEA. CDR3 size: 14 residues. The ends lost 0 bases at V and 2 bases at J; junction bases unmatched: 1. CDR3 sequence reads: CSVEDGTGNYGYTF. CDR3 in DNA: TGCAGCGTTGAAGACGGGACAGGGAACTATGGCTACACCTTC. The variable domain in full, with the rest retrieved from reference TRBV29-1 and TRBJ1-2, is SAVISQKPSRDICQRGTSLTIQCQVDSQVTMMFWYRQQPGQSLTLIATANQGSEATYESGFVIDKFPISRPNLTFSTLTVSNMSPEDSSIYLCSVEDGTGNYGYTFGSGTRLTVV.

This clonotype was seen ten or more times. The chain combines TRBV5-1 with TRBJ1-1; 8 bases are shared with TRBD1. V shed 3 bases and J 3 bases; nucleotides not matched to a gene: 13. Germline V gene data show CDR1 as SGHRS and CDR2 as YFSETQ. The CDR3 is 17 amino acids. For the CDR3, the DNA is TGCGCCAGCAGCTGGGCAGGGACAGGAGGTGGATACACTGAAGCTTTCTTT. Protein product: CASSWAGTGGGYTEAFF. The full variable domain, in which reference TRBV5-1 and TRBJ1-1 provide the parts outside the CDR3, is KAGVTQTPRYLIKTRGQQVTLSCSPISGHRSVSWYQQTPGQGLQFLFEYFSETQRNKGNFPGRFSGRQFSNSRSEMNVSTLELGDSALYLCASSWAGTGGGYTEAFFGQGTRLTVV.